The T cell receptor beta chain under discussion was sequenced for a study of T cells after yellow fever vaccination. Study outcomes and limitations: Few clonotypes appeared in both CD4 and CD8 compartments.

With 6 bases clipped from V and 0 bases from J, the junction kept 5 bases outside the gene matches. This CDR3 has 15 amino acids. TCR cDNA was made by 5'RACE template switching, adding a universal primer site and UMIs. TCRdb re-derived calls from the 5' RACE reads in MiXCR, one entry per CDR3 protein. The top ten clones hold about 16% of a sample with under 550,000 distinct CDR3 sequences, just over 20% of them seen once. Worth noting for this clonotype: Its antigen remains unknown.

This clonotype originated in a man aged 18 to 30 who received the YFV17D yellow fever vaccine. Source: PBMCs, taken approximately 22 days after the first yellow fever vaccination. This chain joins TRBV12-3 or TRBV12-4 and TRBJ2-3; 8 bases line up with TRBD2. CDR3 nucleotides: TGTGCCAGCAGCCGGCGGGGGGAAAGCACAGATACGCAGTATTTT. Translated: CASSRRGESTDTQYF.